These T cell receptor beta chains were read from a single sample in a study of Graves' ophthalmopathy and Graves' hyperthyroidism. TCRdb re-called the multiplex PCR reads with MiXCR, one entry per CDR3 protein. Counted here are 300,000 to 400,000 distinct CDR3 sequences, roughly a sixth occurring once; the ten biggest clones make up about 12%. Specimen: peripheral blood. These receptors all stem from an adult man with Graves' ophthalmopathy. The CDR3 runs from the conserved cysteine through the conserved F or W. The D gene is left open where the match is weak. A row's size may be missing; if present it is once, few, many or a size class.

size,J,D,length,V,CDR3,DNA
few,TRBJ2-2,TRBD2,12,TRBV12-3/TRBV12-4,CASLRESGELSF,TGTGCCAGTCTCAGGGAGAGCGGGGAGCTGTCTTTT
many,TRBJ2-7,TRBD1,13,TRBV27,CASSLRGSYEQYF,TGTGCCAGCAGCCTCAGGGGGTCCTACGAGCAGTACTTC
many,TRBJ1-5,TRBD1,17,TRBV27,CASSPTWDRLGNQPQHF,TGTGCCAGCAGTCCAACCTGGGACAGGCTAGGCAATCAGCCCCAGCATTTT
many,TRBJ2-1,-,16,TRBV6-2/TRBV6-3,CASSYLGGDTLNEQFF,TGTGCCAGCAGTTATCTGGGGGGCGATACCTTGAATGAGCAGTTCTTC
many,TRBJ2-7,-,15,TRBV7-8,CASSLYGVESYEQYF,TGTGCCAGCAGCCTGTACGGGGTCGAGTCCTACGAGCAGTACTTC
many,TRBJ1-2,TRBD1,15,TRBV7-2,CASSIDRATNYGYTF,TGTGCCAGCAGCATCGACAGGGCTACTAACTATGGCTACACCTTC
many,TRBJ1-1,-,13,TRBV6-1,CASSERAPPEAFF,TGTGCCAGCAGTGAAAGGGCCCCACCTGAAGCTTTCTTT
-,TRBJ2-5,-,15,TRBV20-1,CSASYRAGRLETQYF,TGCAGTGCTAGCTACAGAGCGGGCCGATTGGAGACCCAGTACTTC
many,TRBJ2-7,TRBD2,16,TRBV5-1,CASSLDLLAGSYEQYF,TGCGCCAGCAGCTTGGACCTCCTAGCGGGCTCCTACGAGCAGTACTTC
once,TRBJ2-5,TRBD2,14,TRBV29-1,CSVVLAGARETQYF,TGCAGCGTTGTTCTAGCGGGAGCTCGGGAGACCCAGTACTTC
many,TRBJ2-2,TRBD2,15,TRBV5-4,CASSWDGLGTGELFF,TGTGCCAGCAGCTGGGACGGACTAGGCACCGGGGAGCTGTTTTTT
-,TRBJ2-7,-,17,TRBV7-8,CASSLASSRLTSYEQYF,TGTGCCAGCAGCTTAGCTTCCAGCAGGCTCACCTCCTACGAGCAGTACTTC
many,TRBJ2-5,-,15,TRBV11-2,CASRGTERDQETQYF,TGTGCCAGCAGAGGGACCGAACGCGACCAAGAGACCCAGTACTTC
many,TRBJ2-5,TRBD1,15,TRBV7-8,CASRTGTGTQETQYF,TGTGCCAGCAGAACAGGGACAGGGACACAAGAGACCCAGTACTTC
many,TRBJ1-1,TRBD1,15,TRBV6-2/TRBV6-3,CASSGTGGADTEAFF,TGTGCCAGCAGCGGGACAGGGGGCGCGGACACTGAAGCTTTCTTT
many,TRBJ2-7,TRBD1,14,TRBV7-8,CASSSPGQGAEQYF,TGTGCCAGCAGCTCCCCGGGACAGGGGGCCGAGCAGTACTTC
many,TRBJ1-2,-,13,TRBV18,CASSPDSNYGYTF,TGTGCCAGCAGTCCGGACTCAAACTATGGCTACACCTTC
many,TRBJ1-5,-,11,TRBV6-2/TRBV6-3,CASSNPGHSHF,TGTGCCAGCAGCAATCCGGGACATTCGCATTTT
many,TRBJ1-1,TRBD1,14,TRBV19,CASSLGQGGIEAFF,TGTGCCAGTAGTCTGGGACAGGGGGGAATTGAAGCTTTCTTT
many,TRBJ2-5,-,13,TRBV14,CASRPTGIGTQYF,TGTGCCAGCAGACCAACAGGAATCGGGACCCAGTACTTC
-,TRBJ1-5,TRBD1,20,TRBV19,CASSIGVRDRELYSNQPQHF,TGTGCCAGTAGTATTGGAGTTCGGGACAGGGAATTGTATAGCAATCAGCCCCAGCATTTT
many,TRBJ2-7,-,13,TRBV10-3,CAIGDIPTYEQYF,TGTGCCATTGGAGACATACCCACCTACGAGCAGTACTTC
once,TRBJ1-1,-,16,TRBV2,CASSNLGGQTNTEAFF,TGTGCCAGCAGCAATCTTGGGGGCCAGACTAACACTGAAGCTTTCTTT
-,TRBJ1-2,-,17,TRBV30,CAWSSKLRTSTNYGYTF,TGTGCCTGGAGTTCAAAACTCCGGACGAGTACTAACTATGGCTACACCTTC
few,TRBJ1-5,-,16,TRBV12-3/TRBV12-4,CASSFGPGLSNQPQHF,TGTGCCAGCAGTTTTGGGCCAGGCCTTAGCAATCAGCCCCAGCATTTT
-,TRBJ1-1,-,14,TRBV6-2/TRBV6-3,CASTRVDVNTEAFF,TGTGCCAGCACTCGCGTCGACGTGAACACTGAAGCTTTCTTT
many,TRBJ2-2,-,13,TRBV18,CASSLERTGELFF,TGTGCCAGCTCACTTGAACGCACCGGGGAGCTGTTTTTT
many,TRBJ1-2,-,15,TRBV28,CASSSIGDTLYGYTF,TGTGCCAGCAGCTCCATAGGGGACACCCTCTATGGCTACACCTTC
many,TRBJ2-7,-,14,TRBV27,CASSSTGFTYEQYF,TGTGCCAGCAGTTCAACAGGGTTTACCTACGAGCAGTACTTC
many,TRBJ2-7,TRBD2,15,TRBV7-2,CASMSGTSGMGEQYF,TGTGCCAGCATGTCCGGGACTAGCGGGATGGGGGAGCAGTACTTC
many,TRBJ2-5,TRBD1,16,TRBV27,CASRNLGTGGGETQYF,TGTGCCAGCAGGAACCTCGGGACAGGGGGGGGGGAGACCCAGTACTTC
many,TRBJ1-1,-,14,TRBV3-1,CASSSIDSPWKAFF,TGTGCCAGCAGCTCAATAGACAGTCCCTGGAAGGCTTTCTTT
many,TRBJ1-1,-,15,TRBV20-1,CSARDGTYMNTEAFF,TGCAGTGCTAGAGATGGGACATACATGAACACTGAAGCTTTCTTT
many,TRBJ2-2,TRBD2,16,TRBV12-3/TRBV12-4,CASSLSGGAWTGELFF,TGTGCCAGCAGTTTAAGCGGGGGGGCCTGGACCGGGGAGCTGTTTTTT
-,TRBJ2-5,-,14,TRBV29-1,CSVGGGGQGATQYF,TGCAGCGTTGGGGGCGGGGGCCAGGGGGCGACCCAGTACTTC
many,TRBJ1-5,TRBD1,15,TRBV6-5,CASSFRTGRNQPQHF,TGTGCCAGCAGCTTCAGGACAGGTCGCAATCAGCCCCAGCATTTT
-,TRBJ2-2,TRBD2,14,TRBV7-6,CASLSGSGTGELFF,TGTGCCAGCTTGAGCGGGAGTGGGACCGGGGAGCTGTTTTTT
many,TRBJ1-2,-,17,TRBV5-1,CASSLEGTRTRGYGYTF,TGCGCCAGCAGCTTGGAAGGGACCAGGACCAGAGGGTATGGCTACACCTTC
-,TRBJ1-1,-,13,TRBV6-1,CASTTTFGSEAFF,TGTGCCAGCACCACTACCTTTGGGTCTGAAGCTTTCTTT
-,TRBJ2-7,TRBD2,16,TRBV6-5,CASSYSRLAGVHEQYF,TGTGCCAGCAGTTACTCTCGGCTAGCGGGAGTTCACGAGCAGTACTTC
many,TRBJ1-5,TRBD1,17,TRBV6-4,CASQNRQGTYSNQPQHF,TGTGCCAGCCAGAACCGACAGGGCACTTATAGCAATCAGCCCCAGCATTTT
many,TRBJ1-3,-,15,TRBV28,CASEAGLFAGNTIYF,TGTGCCAGCGAGGCAGGGCTCTTTGCTGGAAACACCATATATTTT
many,TRBJ1-1,-,14,TRBV4-3,CASSQDPTDTEAFF,TGCGCCAGCAGCCAAGATCCGACGGACACTGAAGCTTTCTTT
many,TRBJ1-2,-,14,TRBV7-9,CASSLGGVGYGYTF,TGTGCCAGCAGCTTAGGAGGGGTGGGTTATGGCTACACCTTC
many,TRBJ2-5,-,14,TRBV7-2,CASSYRRKQETQYF,TGTGCCAGCAGCTACCGACGGAAACAAGAGACCCAGTACTTC